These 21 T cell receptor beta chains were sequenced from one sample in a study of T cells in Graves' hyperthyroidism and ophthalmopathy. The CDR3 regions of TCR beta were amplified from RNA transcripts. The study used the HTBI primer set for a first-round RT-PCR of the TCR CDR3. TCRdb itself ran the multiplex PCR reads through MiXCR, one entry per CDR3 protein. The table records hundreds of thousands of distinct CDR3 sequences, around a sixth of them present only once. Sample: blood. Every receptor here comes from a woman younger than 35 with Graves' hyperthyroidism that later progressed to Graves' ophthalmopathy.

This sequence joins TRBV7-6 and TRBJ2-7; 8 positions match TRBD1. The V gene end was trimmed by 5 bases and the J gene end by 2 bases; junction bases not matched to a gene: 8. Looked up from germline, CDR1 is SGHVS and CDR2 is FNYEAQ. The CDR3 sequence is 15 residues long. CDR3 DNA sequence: TGTGCCAGCAGCCTCGACAGGGGAGCCCCCTACGAGCAGTACTTC. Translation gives CASSLDRGAPYEQYF.

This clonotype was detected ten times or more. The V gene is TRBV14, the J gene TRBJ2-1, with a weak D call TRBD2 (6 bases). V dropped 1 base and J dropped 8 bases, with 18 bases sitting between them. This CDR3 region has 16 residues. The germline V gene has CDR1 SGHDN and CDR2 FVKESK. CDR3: CASSQVRVWGGDEQFF. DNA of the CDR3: TGTGCCAGCAGCCAAGTGCGGGTATGGGGAGGCGATGAGCAGTTCTTC.

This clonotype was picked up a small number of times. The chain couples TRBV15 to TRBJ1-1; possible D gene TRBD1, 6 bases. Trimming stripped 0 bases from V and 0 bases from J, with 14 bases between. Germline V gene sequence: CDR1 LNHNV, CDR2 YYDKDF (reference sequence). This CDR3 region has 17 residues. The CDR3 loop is CATSRERWNRVNTEAFF. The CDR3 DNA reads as TGTGCCACCAGCAGAGAAAGGTGGAACAGGGTGAACACTGAAGCTTTCTTT.

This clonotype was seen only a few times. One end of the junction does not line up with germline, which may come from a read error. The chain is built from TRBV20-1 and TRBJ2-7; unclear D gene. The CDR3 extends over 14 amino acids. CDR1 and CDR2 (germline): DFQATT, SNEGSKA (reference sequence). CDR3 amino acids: CSAREFVREYEQHF. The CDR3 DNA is TGCAGTGCTAGAGAGTTTGTCAGAGAATACGAGCAGCACTTC.

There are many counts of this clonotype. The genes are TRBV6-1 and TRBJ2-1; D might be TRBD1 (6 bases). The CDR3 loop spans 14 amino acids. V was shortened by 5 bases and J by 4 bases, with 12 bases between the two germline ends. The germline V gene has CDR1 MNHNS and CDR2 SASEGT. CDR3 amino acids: CASSYRTEYNEQFF. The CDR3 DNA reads TGTGCCAGCAGTTACAGGACAGAATACAATGAGCAGTTCTTC.

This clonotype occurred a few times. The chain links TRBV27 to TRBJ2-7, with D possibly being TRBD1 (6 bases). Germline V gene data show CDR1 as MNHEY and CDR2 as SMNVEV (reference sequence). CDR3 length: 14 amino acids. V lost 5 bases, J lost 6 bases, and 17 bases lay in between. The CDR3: CASSLMSGVGEQYF. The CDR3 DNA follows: TGTGCCAGCAGTCTAATGTCAGGGGTTGGCGAGCAGTACTTC.

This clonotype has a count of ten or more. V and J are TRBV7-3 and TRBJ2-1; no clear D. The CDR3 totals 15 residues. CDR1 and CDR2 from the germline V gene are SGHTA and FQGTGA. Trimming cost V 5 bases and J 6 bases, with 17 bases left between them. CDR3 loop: CASSASGNEANEQFF. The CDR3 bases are TGTGCCAGCAGCGCCAGTGGGAACGAGGCCAATGAGCAGTTCTTC.

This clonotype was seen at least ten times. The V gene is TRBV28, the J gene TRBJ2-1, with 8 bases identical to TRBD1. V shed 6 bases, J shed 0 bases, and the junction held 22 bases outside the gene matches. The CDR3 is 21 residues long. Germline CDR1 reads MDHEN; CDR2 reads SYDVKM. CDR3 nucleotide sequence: TGTGCCAGCAGCTCTCATAGCCCGACAGGGGTCCCTAACAGCTCCTACAATGAGCAGTTCTTC. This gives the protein CASSSHSPTGVPNSSYNEQFF.

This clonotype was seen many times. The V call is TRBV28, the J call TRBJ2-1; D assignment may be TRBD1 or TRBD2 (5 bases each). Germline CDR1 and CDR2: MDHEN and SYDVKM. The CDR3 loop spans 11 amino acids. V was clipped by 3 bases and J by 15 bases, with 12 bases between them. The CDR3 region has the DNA TGTGCCAGCAGTTTTGAGGGGATGGGGTTCTTC. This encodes CASSFEGMGFF.

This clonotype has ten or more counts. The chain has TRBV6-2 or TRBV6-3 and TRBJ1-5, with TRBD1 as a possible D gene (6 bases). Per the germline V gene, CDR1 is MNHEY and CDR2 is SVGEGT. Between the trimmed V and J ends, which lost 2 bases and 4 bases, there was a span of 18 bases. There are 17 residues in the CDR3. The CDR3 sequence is CASSYPHGQSENQPQHF. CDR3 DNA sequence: TGTGCCAGCAGTTACCCCCACGGACAGTCGGAGAATCAGCCCCAGCATTTT.

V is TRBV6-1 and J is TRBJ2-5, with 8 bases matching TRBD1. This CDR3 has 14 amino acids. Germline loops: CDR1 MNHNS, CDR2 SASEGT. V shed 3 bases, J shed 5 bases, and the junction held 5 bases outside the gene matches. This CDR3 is CASSDRGRSETQYF. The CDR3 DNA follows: TGTGCCAGCAGTGACAGGGGGCGAAGTGAGACCCAGTACTTC.

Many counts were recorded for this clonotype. As DNA, the CDR3 is TGCAGTGCTAGAGAGGGAGGGGTCACTGAAGCTTTCTTT. Translating gives CSAREGGVTEAFF. The chain carries TRBV20-1 and TRBJ1-1; D is possibly TRBD1 (5 bases). V lost 0 bases and J lost 4, with 9 bases in between. Germline V lookup: CDR1 DFQATT, CDR2 SNEGSKA (reference sequence). The CDR3 spans 13 residues.

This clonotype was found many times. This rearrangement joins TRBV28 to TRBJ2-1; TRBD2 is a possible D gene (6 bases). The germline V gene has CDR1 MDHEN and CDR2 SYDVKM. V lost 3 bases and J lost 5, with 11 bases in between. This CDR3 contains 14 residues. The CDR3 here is CASSLAGINNEQFF. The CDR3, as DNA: TGTGCCAGCAGTTTGGCGGGAATTAACAATGAGCAGTTCTTC.

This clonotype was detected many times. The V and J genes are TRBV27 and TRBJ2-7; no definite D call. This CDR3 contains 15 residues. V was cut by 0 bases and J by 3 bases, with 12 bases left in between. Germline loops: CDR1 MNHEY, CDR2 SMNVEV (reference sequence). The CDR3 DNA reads TGTGCCAGCAGTTTATCGACGGCAGGATACTACGAGCAGTACTTC. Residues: CASSLSTAGYYEQYF.

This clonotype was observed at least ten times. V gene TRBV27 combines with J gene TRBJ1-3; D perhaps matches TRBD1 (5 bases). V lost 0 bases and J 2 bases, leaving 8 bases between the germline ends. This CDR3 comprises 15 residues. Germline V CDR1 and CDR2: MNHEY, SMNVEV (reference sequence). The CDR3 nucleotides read TGTGCCAGCAGTTTATCGGCGGGGGCTGGAAACACCATATATTTT. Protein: CASSLSAGAGNTIYF.

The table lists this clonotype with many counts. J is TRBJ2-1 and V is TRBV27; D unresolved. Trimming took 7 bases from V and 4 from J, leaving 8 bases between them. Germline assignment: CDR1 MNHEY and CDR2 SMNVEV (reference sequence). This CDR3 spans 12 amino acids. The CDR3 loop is CASTSSYNEQFF. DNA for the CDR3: TGTGCCAGCACATCCAGTTACAATGAGCAGTTCTTC.

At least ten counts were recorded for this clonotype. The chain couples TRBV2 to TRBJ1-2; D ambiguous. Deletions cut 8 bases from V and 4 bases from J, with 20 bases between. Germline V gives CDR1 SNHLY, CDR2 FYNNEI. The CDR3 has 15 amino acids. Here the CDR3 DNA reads TGTGCCAGCGGAGCGAGGAATGATCAATTCTATGGCTACACCTTC. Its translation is CASGARNDQFYGYTF. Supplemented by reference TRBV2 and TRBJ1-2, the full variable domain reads EPEVTQTPSHQVTQMGQEVILRCVPISNHLYFYWYRQILGQKVEFLVSFYNNEISEKSEIFDDQFSVERPDGSNFTLKIRSTKLEDSAMYFCASGARNDQFYGYTFGSGTRLTVV.

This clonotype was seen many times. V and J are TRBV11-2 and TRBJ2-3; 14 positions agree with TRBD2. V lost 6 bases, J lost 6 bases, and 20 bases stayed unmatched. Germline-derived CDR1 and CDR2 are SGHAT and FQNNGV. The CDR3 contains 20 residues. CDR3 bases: TGTGCCAGCAGGGACGGGACTAGCGGGAGAGGTGTGAATGCTGTGGATACGCAGTATTTT. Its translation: CASRDGTSGRGVNAVDTQYF.

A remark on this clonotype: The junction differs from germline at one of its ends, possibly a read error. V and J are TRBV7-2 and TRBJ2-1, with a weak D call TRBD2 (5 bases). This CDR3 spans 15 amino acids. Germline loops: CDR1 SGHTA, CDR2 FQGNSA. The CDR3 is CASSQVPLRAHEQFF. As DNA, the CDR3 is TGCGCCAGCAGCCAAGTCCCACTGAGGGCCCATGAGCAGTTCTTC.

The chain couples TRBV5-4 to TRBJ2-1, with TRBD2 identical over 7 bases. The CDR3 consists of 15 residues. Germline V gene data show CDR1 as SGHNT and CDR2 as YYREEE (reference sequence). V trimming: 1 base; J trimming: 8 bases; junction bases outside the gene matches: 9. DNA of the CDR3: TGTGCCAGCAGCTTGCCGAGCGGGAATAGAGATGAGCAGTTCTTC. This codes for CASSLPSGNRDEQFF.

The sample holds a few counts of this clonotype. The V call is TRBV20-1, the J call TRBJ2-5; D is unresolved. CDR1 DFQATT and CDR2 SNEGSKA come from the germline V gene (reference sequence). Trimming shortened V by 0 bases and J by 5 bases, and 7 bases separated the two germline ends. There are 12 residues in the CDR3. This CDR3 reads CSARDHPETQYF. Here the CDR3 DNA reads TGCAGTGCTAGAGATCACCCCGAGACCCAGTACTTC.